This T cell receptor (beta chain) was profiled in a study of siplizumab effects on memory and regulatory T cells. Study-level points and caveats: An assignable phenotype, naive or memory, was missing from roughly 80-95% of proliferating CD4+ or CD8+ clones.

The CDR3 loop spans 14 amino acids. V dropped 0 bases and J dropped 7 bases, with 11 bases sitting between them. Germline values: CDR1 SGHRS, CDR2 YFSETQ. As for this clone: As yet, its antigen is unknown.

Repertoires were generated with immunoSEQ multiplex PCR, while TCRdb's copy carries only in-frame clones and drops some. The table lists 80,000 to 130,000 clones, just over 90% of them singletons. This TCR was recovered from a human donor in good health. The gene calls are TRBV5-1 and TRBJ2-1, with unresolved D. Sequenced: Tregs sorted from blood. In DNA, the CDR3 is TGCGCCAGCAGCTTGGCCCCCGACATGAATGAGCAGTTCTTC. Protein product: CASSLAPDMNEQFF.